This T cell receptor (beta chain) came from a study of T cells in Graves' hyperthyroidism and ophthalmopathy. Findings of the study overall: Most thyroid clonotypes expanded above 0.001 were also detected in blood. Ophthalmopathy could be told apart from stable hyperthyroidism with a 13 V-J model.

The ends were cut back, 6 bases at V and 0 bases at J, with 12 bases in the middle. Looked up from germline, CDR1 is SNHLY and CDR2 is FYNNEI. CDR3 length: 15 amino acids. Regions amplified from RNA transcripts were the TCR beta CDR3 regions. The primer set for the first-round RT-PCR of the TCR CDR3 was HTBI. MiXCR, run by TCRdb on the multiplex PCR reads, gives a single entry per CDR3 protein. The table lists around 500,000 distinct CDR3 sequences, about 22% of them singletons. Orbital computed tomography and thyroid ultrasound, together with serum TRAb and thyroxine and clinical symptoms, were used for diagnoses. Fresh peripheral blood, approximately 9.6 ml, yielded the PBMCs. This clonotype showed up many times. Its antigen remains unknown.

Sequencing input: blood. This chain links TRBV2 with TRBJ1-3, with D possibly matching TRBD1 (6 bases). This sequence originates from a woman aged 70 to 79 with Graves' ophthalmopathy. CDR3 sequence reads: CASRYRELSGNTIYF. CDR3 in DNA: TGTGCCAGCAGATACAGGGAGCTCTCTGGAAACACCATATATTTT.